This T cell receptor beta chain was documented in a study of blood T cell repertoires in COVID-19. Method: immunoSEQ multiplex PCR; TCRdb's copy keeps in-frame clones and lacks some. The sample carries some 30,000 clones, 80% to 90% recorded once. V gave up 4 bases and J gave up 4 bases; unmatched junction bases: 5. This CDR3 region has 14 residues. Per germline, CDR1 SNHLY and CDR2 FYNNEI. The source is a woman in her sixties or seventies with active COVID-19. The specimen was peripheral blood. The chain combines TRBV2 with TRBJ1-2; 8 bases align to TRBD1. The CDR3 coding sequence is TGTGCCAGCAGTGGGACAGGGCCTACCTATGGCTACACCTTC. Translated: CASSGTGPTYGYTF.